This T cell receptor (beta chain) was observed in a study of cytomegalovirus exposure and HLA in healthy donors. Nominally healthy donors were sampled, though unrecorded immune exposures were likely. The PCR used 60 Vbeta and 13 Jbeta primers. The data were produced by immunoSEQ multiplex PCR, yet TCRdb's version contains in-frame clones alone and is incomplete. The sample holds about 38,000 clones. Input material: PBMCs. The receptor's source is a man aged 35-49 years in good health and CMV-seropositive.

The CDR3: CASSEGTGGTDTQYF. In DNA form, the CDR3 reads TGCGCCAGCAGTGAAGGGACAGGAGGGACAGATACGCAGTATTTT. The chain carries TRBV10-1 and TRBJ2-3; 8 bases are a match to TRBD1. This CDR3 comprises 15 residues. With 3 bases clipped from V and 3 bases from J, the junction kept 5 bases outside the gene matches. Germline assignment: CDR1 WNHNN and CDR2 SYGVQD (reference sequence).